The T cell receptor beta chain under discussion was sequenced for a study of T cell clusters in autoimmune cytopenias (dated by TCRdb to between 2017 and 2020). Concerning the study at large: Among healthy donor controls, the mean age was approximately 52 years, the median age was roughly 63 years, and 22 of 43 were female. Per sample, TRB sequencing gave a median depth of about 53,000 reads and a median of 2,350 distinct TRB clonotypes. TRB and IGH repertoires from peripheral blood were sequenced in autoimmune cytopenia patients at active disease and during treatment follow-up, with healthy, CLL and autoimmune hepatitis controls included alongside. The goal of the study was to find out whether patients with autoimmune cytopenia have a disease-specific immune repertoire signature that could be used as a blood-based biomarker. For primary cytopenia the controls were 25 age-matched healthy donors, whereas for secondary cytopenia the controls were 14 age-matched CLL patients. Repertoires from autoimmune hepatitis patients were compared with those of 23 healthy donors matched for age and sex.

To note about this clonotype: Its antigen target is currently unknown.

General conclusions and limits of the study: A lack of physiological T cell clusters in primary autoimmune cytopenia patients was suggested by GLIPH, as 51 clusters were found to be exclusive to healthy donors versus roughly 18 exclusive to patients. In the comparison of secondary cytopenia with CLL, the cluster-lack signature was not observed, apparently because the dominant lymphoma-associated repertoire masked the signature. TRB repertoire shifts, with less even repertoires in secondary cytopenia and CLL, mostly reflected lymphoma bias rather than autoimmunity. The T cell clusters were defined only in silico, and the functional role of the clusters was left to be validated experimentally. Compared with active autoimmune hepatitis patients, healthy donors had almost three times as many exclusive TRB clusters, a finding consistent with an autoimmunity-wide signature.

Multiplex PCR with a touch-down protocol amplified TRB rearrangements, with the TRB-A and TRB-B primer pools combined in a single tube. Illumina adapters and sample indices were added to the amplicons through two consecutive PCR reactions performed with Phusion HS II polymerase. The amplicons were gel-purified using the NucleoSpin Gel and PCR Clean-up kit, after which quantification was performed by Qubit and quality was checked on an Agilent 2100 Bioanalyzer. Libraries were sequenced on an Illumina MiSeq using 600-cycle, single-indexed, paired-end runs. Per the original workflow: MiXCR version 2.1.12 with the default MiXCR reference library was used to align and assemble TRB reads. Each unique CDR3 nucleotide sequence defined a clone, and only productive sequences with at least two reads were analysed. Repertoire diversity was assessed by alpha-parameterized diversity profiles (alpha 0 to 5), including Shannon (alpha 1) and Simpson (alpha 2) indices, computed with an R script. The tcR package was used to compute combinatorial TRB VJ usage, which was then compared between cohorts by principal component analysis with ade4. TCRbeta CDR3s were clustered with GLIPH on cohort pairs matched by age and read depth, and cluster frequencies were compared by Wilcoxon test. TCRdb reprocessed the reads, and each CDR3 protein sequence is entered once, without DNA. Clone size and V and J calls follow TCRdb, not the original study. This sample's clone table shows several thousand distinct CDR3 sequences. Less than 35% of the sample is held by the ten biggest clonotypes.

Per sample, about 230 ng of peripheral blood genomic DNA, 30,000 to 40,000 genome equivalents, was used for TRB amplification. Including the terminal cysteine and phenylalanine, the CDR3 comprises 13 residues. No DNA appears here. The sample was also linked to a second study, of T cell repertoires in aging, cancer and after chemotherapy. The second investigation adds: Donors were distributed across six age groups ranging from 30 or younger to 70 or older, with at least three individuals included per group. Control TCR repertoires from healthy donors were recorded over several months to years, and clear clonal overlap was observed across re-sampling. Roughly 8.8 million TCR reads were contained in the full dataset. Untreated patients with hematological or solid cancers showed significantly lower blood TCR diversity and higher clonality than age-matched healthy donors. In healthy donors, the drop in TCR diversity with age came mainly from a loss of richness, whereas in cancer patients a loss of evenness also played a part. Median generation probability increased over the chemotherapy interval in both cancer cohorts, suggesting repertoire reconstitution through rebound thymic output. The authors noted that the repertoire data do not allow conclusions about immunological memory after chemotherapy. To examine immunoaging and T cell reconstitution after chemotherapy, the study profiled TCR beta repertoires in peripheral blood from healthy donors and cancer patients. A cohort of 200 to 250 cancer patients (94 with hematological and 110 to 140 with solid cancers) was assembled, and approximately 97 healthy donors were included as a reference group. Processing of the TRB sequences was carried out with MiXCR versions 2.12 and 3.0.5. The repertoire metrics were Shannon diversity, evenness, clonality (calculated as one minus evenness), and diversity profiles parameterized by alpha from 0 to 5. The IGoR algorithm was used to compute generation probabilities of clones in paired pre- and post-chemotherapy samples.

The chain is assembled from TRBV12-3 or TRBV12-4 and TRBJ1-4. What was sequenced was peripheral blood. This receptor was identified in a human donor in good health. The CDR3 reads CASSLRGFEKLFF.